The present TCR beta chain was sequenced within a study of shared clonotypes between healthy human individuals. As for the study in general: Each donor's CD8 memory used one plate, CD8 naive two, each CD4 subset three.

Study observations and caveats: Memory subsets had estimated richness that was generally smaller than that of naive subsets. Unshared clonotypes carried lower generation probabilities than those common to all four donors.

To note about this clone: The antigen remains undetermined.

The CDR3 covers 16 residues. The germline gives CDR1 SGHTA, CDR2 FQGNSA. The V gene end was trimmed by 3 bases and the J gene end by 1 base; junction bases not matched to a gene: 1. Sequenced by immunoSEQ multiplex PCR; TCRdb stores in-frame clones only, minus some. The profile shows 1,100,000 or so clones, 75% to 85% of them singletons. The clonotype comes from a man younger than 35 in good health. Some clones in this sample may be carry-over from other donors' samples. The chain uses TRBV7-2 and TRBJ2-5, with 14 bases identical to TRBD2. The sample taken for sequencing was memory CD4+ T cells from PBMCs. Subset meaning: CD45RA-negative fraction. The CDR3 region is CASSLTSGRAQETQYF. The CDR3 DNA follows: TGTGCCAGCAGCTTGACTAGCGGGAGGGCCCAAGAGACCCAGTACTTC.